This T cell receptor (beta chain) appears in the sequencing data of a study of shared clonotypes between healthy human individuals. Study overall: The cohort comprised a couple of women and a few men. Their ages spanned 18 to 49 years.

Repertoires were generated with immunoSEQ multiplex PCR, while TCRdb's copy carries only in-frame clones and drops some. The sample lists 2 million to 2.5 million clones, 90% to 95% occurring once. Trimming stripped 0 bases from V and 2 bases from J, with 7 bases between. This CDR3 is built from 14 residues. Germline V lookup: CDR1 ENHRY, CDR2 SYGVKD. Study results and caveats: In contrast to clonotypes shared by all four donors, non-shared clonotypes had lower generation probabilities.

About this clone: Its antigen remains unknown. Other DNA sequences within the sample encode an identical CDR3.

This receptor was obtained from a man younger than 30 in good health. Some clones in this sample may be carry-over from other donors' samples. Input material: naive CD4+ T cells from PBMCs. Subset described: CD45RA+ positively selected. J is TRBJ1-2 and V is TRBV10-3; no reliable D call. CDR3 in DNA: TGTGCCATCAGTGAGTCAAGGGAGAACTATGGCTACACCTTC. It yields the protein CAISESRENYGYTF.